These 2 T cell receptor beta chains were all obtained from the same sample, sequenced in a study of T-cell reconstitution after alpha-beta-depleted transplantation in children. Unique molecular identifiers were incorporated when the TCRbeta library was constructed. In TCRdb, the PCR reads were re-called with MiXCR into one record per CDR3 protein. The sample yields hundreds of thousands of distinct CDR3 sequences, about 17% seen once. The sequences come from PBMCs, mostly from graft donor cells, collected 360 days after TCRalphabeta/CD19-depleted stem cell transplant. The receptor set was obtained from a boy less than two years old who had a stem cell transplant for Wiskott-Aldrich syndrome, so the T cells may come from the graft donor.

This clonotype was observed a few times. The chain joins TRBV12-3 or TRBV12-4 to TRBJ2-7, with D possibly TRBD1 on 5 matching bases. This CDR3 is 16 amino acids long. V was trimmed by 1 base and J by 2 bases, leaving 15 bases between them. The DNA for the CDR3 is TGTGCCAGCAGTTTAGAATCTGCCAGGGCTCCCTACGAGCAGTACTTC. Translation gives CASSLESARAPYEQYF.

This clonotype was seen more than once but under ten times. The V call is TRBV29-1, the J call TRBJ2-4, with D maybe TRBD2 (5 bases). Germline V lookup: CDR1 SQVTM, CDR2 ANQGSEA. The CDR3 runs to 14 residues. Trimming removed 7 bases at V and 5 bases at J, with 18 bases between. CDR3 sequence reads: CSATPSPKQNIQYF. The CDR3 DNA follows: TGCAGCGCCACGCCTAGCCCAAAACAAAACATTCAGTACTTC.